This T cell receptor beta chain was profiled in a study of Graves' ophthalmopathy and Graves' hyperthyroidism. From RNA, the CDR3 regions of TCR beta chains were amplified and sequenced. A first-round RT-PCR used HTBI primers, followed by a second-round multiplex PCR. TCRdb redid the calling of the multiplex PCR reads with MiXCR, one entry per CDR3 protein. The sample has about 550,000 distinct CDR3 sequences, about 35% seen once. The sequenced material came from peripheral blood or thyroid tissue (not recorded which). The receptor's source is an adult man with Graves' hyperthyroidism.

The DNA for the CDR3 is TGTGCCACCAGTGATTTAACGGCAGGATCAACTAATGAAAAACTGTTTTTT. It yields the protein CATSDLTAGSTNEKLFF. The gene calls are TRBV24-1 and TRBJ1-4, with D uncertain. There are 17 residues in the CDR3. The germline V and J ends were trimmed by 1 base and 0 bases, with 11 bases remaining between them. Germline loops: CDR1 KGHDR, CDR2 SFDVKD.